This T cell receptor (beta chain) was recovered during a study of shared clonotypes between healthy human individuals. Study summary: Every donor yielded three CD4 naive, three CD4 memory, two CD8 naive and one CD8 memory plate.

Germline trimming cut 6 bases from V and 5 bases from J; bases unmatched to any gene: 11. CDR1 and CDR2 (germline): MNHEY, SMNVEV (reference sequence). The length of the CDR3 is 16 residues. It was at deep level that the assay was run. TCRdb's table, derived via immunoSEQ multiplex PCR, lists solely in-frame clones and lacks some. Found here are 1 million to 1.3 million clones, around 78% of them singletons; the top ten hold roughly 0.55%. The source of this sequence is a man between 18 and 35 years old in good health. Some clones in this sample may be carry-over from other donors' samples. The rearrangement links TRBV27 to TRBJ2-5, with 11 bases lining up with TRBD2. Source material: memory CD4+ T cells from PBMCs. Subset reported: CD45RA-negative fraction. CDR3 amino acids: CASRPLAGGSAETQYF. In DNA, the CDR3 is TGTGCCAGCAGGCCGCTAGCGGGAGGAAGTGCTGAGACCCAGTACTTC.